The source of this T cell receptor (beta chain) is a study of T-cell memory formation after mild COVID-19. Via MiXCR, TCRdb re-called the 5' RACE reads, giving one row per CDR3 protein. The sample yields around 450,000 distinct CDR3 sequences, around 20% seen once. This clonotype occurred many times. Its antigen is still unknown. Study-wide results and caveats: CD4+ contracting clones were found mainly in CM and EM, and CD8+ ones in EMRA.

The TCR originated in an adult woman who had mild COVID-19 (a few samples of this study predate the infection). Cell type and time point are not known. The sequencing input was PBMCs or a T cell subset sorted from them (not recorded which).

CDR3 region: CASRRHQFYNEQFF. Written as DNA, the CDR3 is TGTGCCAGCAGGCGACACCAATTTTACAATGAGCAGTTCTTC. The gene calls are TRBV2 and TRBJ2-1; D is undetermined. Trimming stripped 6 bases from V and 4 bases from J, with 13 bases between. Germline V lookup: CDR1 SNHLY, CDR2 FYNNEI. The CDR3 is made up of 14 amino acids.